The clone carrying this T cell receptor beta chain appeared many times. J was trimmed by 3 bases and V by 7 bases; bases with no gene match: 6. This CDR3 has 14 amino acids. The record originates from a study of CD8 T cells in ankylosing spondylitis. Via MiXCR, TCRdb re-called the 5' RACE reads, giving one row per CDR3 protein. This sample has 120,000 or so distinct CDR3 sequences, with about 13% found just once. V is TRBV12-3 or TRBV12-4 and J is TRBJ2-3, with 8 bases identical to TRBD2. What was sequenced was blood, either unsorted or a sorted T cell fraction (not recorded which). The clonotype originates from a female donor with ankylosing spondylitis or in good health (not recorded which). CDR3 in amino acids: CASTSGGGTDTQYF. CDR3 in DNA: TGTGCCAGCACCTCGGGCGGGGGGACAGATACGCAGTATTTT.